The rows below give T cell receptor beta chains drawn from one sample of a study of cytomegalovirus exposure and HLA in healthy donors. Assay used: immunoSEQ multiplex PCR; TCRdb lists only in-frame clones, some missing. This sample has around 95,000 clones; under 80% occur once, and the top ten carry 9.5% to 13%. The sequencing sample was made of PBMCs. The receptors were sampled from a man aged 30-40 years in good health and CMV-seropositive. The CDR3 runs from the conserved cysteine through the conserved F or W. A D gene is named only where the DNA matches it firmly. Not all rows give a size; the values are once, few, many and, for expanded clones, a class.

J	V	D	size	DNA	CDR3
TRBJ1-5	TRBV19	TRBD1	few	TGTGCCAGTAGGACAGGGGCCGCAAATCAGCCCCAGCATTTT	CASRTGAANQPQHF
TRBJ1-3	TRBV2	TRBD1	-	TGTGCCATCGGGACAGGGACTGGAAACACCATATATTTT	CAIGTGTGNTIYF
TRBJ2-5	TRBV28	-	-	TGTGCCAGCAGCCAACGGGGAGAGACCCAGTACTTC	CASSQRGETQYF
TRBJ2-7	TRBV4-3	TRBD1	once	TGCGCCAGCAGCCAAGTTGTACAACAGGGGATCTACGAGCAGTACTTC	CASSQVVQQGIYEQYF
TRBJ2-7	TRBV6-6	TRBD2	-	TGTGCCAGCCTTAGCGGGGCTTCCTACGAGCAGTACTTC	CASLSGASYEQYF
TRBJ2-7	TRBV7-9	TRBD1	-	TGTGCCAGCAGGTTGACGGGACAGGGGGAGTCCCTAGAGCAGTACTTC	CASRLTGQGESLEQYF
TRBJ1-1	TRBV27	TRBD1	-	TGTGCCAGCGCCCCGGACCGGACAGGGATCTATACTGAAGCTTTCTTT	CASAPDRTGIYTEAFF
TRBJ1-2	TRBV25-1	TRBD1	-	TGTGCCAGCAGTGACTCCACGAGGACCAGGGGGTTTTATGGCTACACCTTC	CASSDSTRTRGFYGYTF
TRBJ2-6	TRBV5-4	-	once	TGTGCCAGCAGCTTGGGAGGAGCAATCTCTGGGGCCAACGTCCTGACTTTC	CASSLGGAISGANVLTF
TRBJ2-7	TRBV7-8	-	few	TGTGCCAGCAGCTTAGCCCGGACAAGATCCCACGAGCAGTACTTC	CASSLARTRSHEQYF
TRBJ2-7	TRBV7-2	-	few	TGTGCCAGCAGCCGGGACAATGGGCCGGCCTACGAGCAGTACTTC	CASSRDNGPAYEQYF
TRBJ2-3	TRBV11-3	-	-	TGTGCCAGCAGCTTAGGAGGGGGTTTCACAGATACGCAGTATTTT	CASSLGGGFTDTQYF